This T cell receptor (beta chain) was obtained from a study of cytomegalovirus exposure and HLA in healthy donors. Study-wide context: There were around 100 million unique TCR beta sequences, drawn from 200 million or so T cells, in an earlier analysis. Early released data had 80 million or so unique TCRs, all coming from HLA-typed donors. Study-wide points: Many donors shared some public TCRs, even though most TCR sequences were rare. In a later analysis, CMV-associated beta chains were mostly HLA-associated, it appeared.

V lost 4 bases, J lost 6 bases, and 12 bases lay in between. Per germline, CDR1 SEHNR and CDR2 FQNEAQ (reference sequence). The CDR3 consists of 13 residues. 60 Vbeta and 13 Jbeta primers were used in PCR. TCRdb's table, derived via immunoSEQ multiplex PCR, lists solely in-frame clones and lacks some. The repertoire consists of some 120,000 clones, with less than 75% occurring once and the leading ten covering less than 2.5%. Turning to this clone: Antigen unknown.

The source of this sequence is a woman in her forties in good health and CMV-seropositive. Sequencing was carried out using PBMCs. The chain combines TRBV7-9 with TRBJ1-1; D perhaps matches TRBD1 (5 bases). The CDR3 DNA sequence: TGTGCCAGCAGCTCGCGACAGACGGCTGAAGCTTTCTTT. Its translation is CASSSRQTAEAFF.